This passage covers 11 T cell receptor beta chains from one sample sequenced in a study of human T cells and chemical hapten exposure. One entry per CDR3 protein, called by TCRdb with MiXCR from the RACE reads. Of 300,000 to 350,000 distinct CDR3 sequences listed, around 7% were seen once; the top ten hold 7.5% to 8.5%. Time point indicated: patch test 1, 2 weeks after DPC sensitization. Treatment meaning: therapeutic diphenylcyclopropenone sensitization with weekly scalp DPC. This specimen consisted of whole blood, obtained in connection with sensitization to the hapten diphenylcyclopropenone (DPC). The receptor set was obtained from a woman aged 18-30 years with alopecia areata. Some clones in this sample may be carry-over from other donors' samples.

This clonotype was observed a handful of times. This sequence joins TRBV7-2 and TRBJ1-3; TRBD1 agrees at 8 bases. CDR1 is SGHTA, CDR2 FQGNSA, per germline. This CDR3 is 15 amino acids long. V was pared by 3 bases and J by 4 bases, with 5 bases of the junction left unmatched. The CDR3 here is CASSFQGAEGNTIYF. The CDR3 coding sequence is TGTGCCAGCAGCTTTCAGGGGGCAGAGGGAAACACCATATATTTT.

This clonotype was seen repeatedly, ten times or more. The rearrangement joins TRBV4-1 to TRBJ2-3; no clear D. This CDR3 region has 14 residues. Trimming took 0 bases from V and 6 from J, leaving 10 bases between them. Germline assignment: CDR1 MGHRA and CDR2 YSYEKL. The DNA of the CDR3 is TGCGCCAGCAGCCAAGATACCGAAGCTGATACGCAGTATTTT. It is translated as CASSQDTEADTQYF.

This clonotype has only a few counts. The CDR3, as DNA: TGTGCCAGCCTCAGGGGGCGAGGGACTGAAGCTTTCTTT. Translated: CASLRGRGTEAFF. The chain uses TRBV6-5 and TRBJ1-1; TRBD1 matches 8 bases. V shed 8 bases and J 5 bases; nucleotides not matched to a gene: 7. Germline-derived CDR1 and CDR2 are MNHEY and SVGAGI. The CDR3 runs 13 residues.

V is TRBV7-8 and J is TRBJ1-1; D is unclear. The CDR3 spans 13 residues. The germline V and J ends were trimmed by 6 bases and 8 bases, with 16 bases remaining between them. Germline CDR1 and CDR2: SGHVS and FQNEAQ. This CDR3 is CASSVDPFDEAFF. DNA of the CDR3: TGTGCCAGCAGTGTCGACCCCTTTGACGAAGCTTTCTTT. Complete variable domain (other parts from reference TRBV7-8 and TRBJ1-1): GAGVSQSPRYKVAKRGQDVALRCDPISGHVSLFWYQQALGQGPEFLTYFQNEAQLDKSGLPSDRFFAERPEGSVSTLKIQRTQQEDSAVYLCASSVDPFDEAFFGQGTRLTVV.

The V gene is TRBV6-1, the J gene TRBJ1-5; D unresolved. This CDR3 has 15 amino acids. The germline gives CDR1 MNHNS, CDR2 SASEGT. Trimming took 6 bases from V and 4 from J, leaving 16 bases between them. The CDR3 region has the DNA TGTGCCAGCAGCAACCCCGGTCAGCGAAATCAGCCCCAGCATTTT. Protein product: CASSNPGQRNQPQHF.

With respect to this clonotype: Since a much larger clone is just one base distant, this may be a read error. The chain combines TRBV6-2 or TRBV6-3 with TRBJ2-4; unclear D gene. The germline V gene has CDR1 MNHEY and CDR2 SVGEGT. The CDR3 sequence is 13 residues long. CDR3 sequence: CASSGPIKNIKYF. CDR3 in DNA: TGTGCCAGCAGCGGCCCTATCAAAAACATTAAGTACTTC.

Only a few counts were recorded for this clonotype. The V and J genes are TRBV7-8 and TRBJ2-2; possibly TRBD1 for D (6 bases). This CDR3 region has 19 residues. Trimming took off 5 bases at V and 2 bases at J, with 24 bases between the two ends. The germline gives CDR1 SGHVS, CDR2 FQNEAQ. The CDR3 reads CASSPALTGTPKNTGELFF. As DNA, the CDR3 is TGTGCCAGCAGCCCAGCTCTTACCGGGACACCCAAAAACACCGGGGAGCTGTTTTTT.

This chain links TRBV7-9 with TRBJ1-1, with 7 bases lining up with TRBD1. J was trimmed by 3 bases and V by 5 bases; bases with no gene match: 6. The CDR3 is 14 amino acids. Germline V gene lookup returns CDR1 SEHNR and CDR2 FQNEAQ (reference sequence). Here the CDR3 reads CASSLTGQYTEAFF. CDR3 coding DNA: TGTGCCAGCAGCCTGACAGGGCAGTACACTGAAGCTTTCTTT. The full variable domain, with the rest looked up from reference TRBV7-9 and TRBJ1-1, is DTGVSQNPRHKITKRGQNVTFRCDPISEHNRLYWYRQTLGQGPEFLTYFQNEAQLEKSRLLSDRFSAERPKGSFSTLEIQRTEQGDSAMYLCASSLTGQYTEAFFGQGTRLTVV.

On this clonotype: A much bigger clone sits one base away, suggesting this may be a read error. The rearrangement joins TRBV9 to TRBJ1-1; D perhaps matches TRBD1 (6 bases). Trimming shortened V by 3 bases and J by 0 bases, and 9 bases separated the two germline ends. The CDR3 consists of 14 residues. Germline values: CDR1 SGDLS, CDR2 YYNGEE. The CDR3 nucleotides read TGTGCCAGCAGCGAGGGGACACTGAACACTGAAGCTTTCTTT. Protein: CASSEGTLNTEAFF.

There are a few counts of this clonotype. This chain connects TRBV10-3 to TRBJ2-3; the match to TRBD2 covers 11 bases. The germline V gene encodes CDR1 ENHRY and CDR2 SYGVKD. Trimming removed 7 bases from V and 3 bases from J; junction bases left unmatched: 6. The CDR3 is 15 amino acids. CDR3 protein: CAITVAGGLTDTQYF. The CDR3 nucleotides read TGTGCCATCACTGTAGCGGGGGGGCTTACAGATACGCAGTATTTT.

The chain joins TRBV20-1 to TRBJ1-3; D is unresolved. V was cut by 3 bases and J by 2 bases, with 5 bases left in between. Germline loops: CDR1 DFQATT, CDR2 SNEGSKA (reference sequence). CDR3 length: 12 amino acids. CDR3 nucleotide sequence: TGCAGTGCTAGGCACCCTGGAAACACCATATATTTT. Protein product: CSARHPGNTIYF.